One and the same sample provided the 14 T cell receptor beta chains below, sequenced in a study of CD8 T cells in Susac syndrome. The authors reverse transcribed roughly 0.5 to 1 ug RNA with random hexamers. TCRdb used MiXCR to reprocess the immunoSEQ multiplex PCR reads, holding one entry per CDR3 protein. The sample has 180,000 or so distinct CDR3 sequences; about 95% are singletons. The sequenced sample was CD4+ T cells from PBMCs. The receptors come from a human donor in good health.

The chain combines TRBV27 with TRBJ1-1, with 9 bases matching TRBD1. The CDR3 is 12 residues long. CDR1 MNHEY and CDR2 SMNVEV come from the germline V gene (reference sequence). J lost 7 bases, V lost 5 bases, and 2 bases had no gene match. This CDR3 is CASSRQGGEAFF. CDR3 DNA: TGTGCCAGCAGTCGACAGGGGGGTGAAGCTTTCTTT.

In DNA form, the CDR3 reads TGCAGCGTTGTCCCCGACTGCTACGAGCAGTACTTC. It translates to CSVVPDCYEQYF. J is TRBJ2-7 and V is TRBV29-1; D call uncertain. V was pared by 4 bases and J by 3 bases, with 10 bases between. This CDR3 is built from 12 residues. Germline CDR1 is SQVTM and CDR2 is ANQGSEA.

This chain uses TRBV7-2 with TRBJ1-2, with TRBD1 identical over 7 bases. The germline gives CDR1 SGHTA, CDR2 FQGNSA. The V and J ends lost 5 bases and 7 bases, in that order; junction bases with no gene match: 1. The CDR3 has 11 residues. The CDR3 DNA sequence: TGTGCCAGCAGCGCAGGGGGTGGCTACACCTTC. It codes for CASSAGGGYTF.

CDR3 region: CASSPSGGFGKNIQYF. DNA for the CDR3: TGTGCCAGCAGCCCATCCGGGGGATTCGGCAAAAACATTCAGTACTTC. The rearrangement uses TRBV7-9 and TRBJ2-4, with a possible D match to TRBD2 (6 bases). V lost 5 bases and J 3 bases, leaving 17 bases between the germline ends. The CDR3 length is 16 residues. Per the germline V gene, CDR1 is SEHNR and CDR2 is FQNEAQ (reference sequence).

This clonotype was observed once. The genes are TRBV2 and TRBJ1-1; D call uncertain. V was shortened by 7 bases and J by 9 bases, with 18 bases between the two germline ends. The germline V gene encodes CDR1 SNHLY and CDR2 FYNNEI. This CDR3 has 13 residues. CDR3 bases: TGTGCCAGCATTGCAGGTGTGAGAGGGAAAGCTTTCTTT. Its translation is CASIAGVRGKAFF.

V gene TRBV3-1 combines with J gene TRBJ1-1; the D is unclear. V shed 1 base and J shed 8 bases, with 8 bases lying between them. The CDR3 extends over 12 amino acids. Germline values: CDR1 LGHDT, CDR2 YNNKEL (reference sequence). In DNA form, the CDR3 reads TGTGCCAGCAGCCAAGTTAACAGAGAAGCTTTCTTT. It translates to CASSQVNREAFF.

This clonotype was found once. J is TRBJ1-2 and V is TRBV20-1; D is unclear. Germline loops: CDR1 DFQATT, CDR2 SNEGSKA (reference sequence). Deletions cut 6 bases from V and 2 bases from J, with 4 bases between. The CDR3 has 10 residues. The CDR3 DNA reads as TGCAGTGCCCAGAACTATGGCTACACCTTC. Encoded protein: CSAQNYGYTF.

The rearrangement joins TRBV7-2 to TRBJ2-7; TRBD1 matches 9 bases. From germline, CDR1 is SGHTA and CDR2 FQGNSA. Trimming removed 6 bases from V and 7 bases from J; junction bases left unmatched: 10. The CDR3 sequence is 14 residues long. CDR3 DNA sequence: TGTGCCAGCAGTTCGGACAGGGGCCTGATTGAGCAGTACTTC. Residues: CASSSDRGLIEQYF.

The chain recombines TRBV3-1 with TRBJ2-7; 9 bases agree with TRBD1. The CDR3 is 13 residues long. Germline-derived CDR1 and CDR2 are LGHDT and YNNKEL (reference sequence). With 6 bases clipped from V and 5 bases from J, the junction kept 5 bases outside the gene matches. DNA of the CDR3: TGTGCCAGCAGGGGACAGGGTACCGACGAGCAGTACTTC. Its translation: CASRGQGTDEQYF.

This rearrangement joins TRBV7-9 to TRBJ1-2; D not resolved. The CDR3 spans 15 residues. V lost 5 bases, J lost 4 bases, and 17 bases lay in between. Germline CDR1 SEHNR, CDR2 FQNEAQ (reference sequence). CDR3 DNA: TGTGCCAGCAGCCCCGGTCAGCCTGAAGTCTATGGCTACACCTTC. The encoded protein is CASSPGQPEVYGYTF.

V and J are TRBV30 and TRBJ1-4; unclear D gene. Germline V lookup: CDR1 GTSNPN, CDR2 SVGIG (reference sequence). The CDR3 runs 14 residues. V was trimmed by 1 base and J by 7 bases, leaving 13 bases between them. The CDR3 DNA sequence: TGTGCCTGGAGTGCCGCATCCGGACGTGAAAAACTGTTTTTT. It specifies CAWSAASGREKLFF.

The CDR3 DNA follows: TGCGCCAGCAGACTTGATAACGGCGAGCAGTACTTC. It encodes CASRLDNGEQYF. This sequence joins TRBV5-1 and TRBJ2-7; D ambiguous. The germline gives CDR1 SGHRS, CDR2 YFSETQ. The CDR3 is made up of 12 amino acids. V was cut by 5 bases and J by 6 bases, with 12 bases left in between.

The chain carries TRBV20-1 and TRBJ2-7; D gene ambiguous. The germline V gene has CDR1 DFQATT and CDR2 SNEGSKA (reference sequence). The CDR3 length is 14 residues. The V and J ends lost 0 bases and 0 bases respectively, with 9 bases between them. The CDR3 coding sequence is TGCAGTGCTAGAGATACATGGGACTCCTACGAGCAGTACTTC. Its translation is CSARDTWDSYEQYF.

The chain joins TRBV20-1 to TRBJ2-7; TRBD1 matches 7 bases. The CDR3 has 13 residues. Per germline, CDR1 DFQATT and CDR2 SNEGSKA (reference sequence). V was clipped by 6 bases and J by 3 bases; unmatched bases: 8. CDR3: CSATPDRVYEQYF. The CDR3 DNA follows: TGCAGTGCCACACCAGACAGGGTCTACGAGCAGTACTTC.